This TCR beta chain emerged from a study of PD-L1 blockade in urothelial cancer. The wider study: Males with bladder-origin urothelial cancer made up about 90% of the roughly 29 patients. Investigators checked blood 3 weeks (second dose) and 6 weeks after treatment start.

The table came from immunoSEQ multiplex PCR; TCRdb's copy has only in-frame clones and leaves some out. This sample has tens of thousands of clones; roughly 82% occur once, and the top ten carry approximately 4.7%. Study conclusions and caveats: Durable benefit accompanied greater 3-week expansion of tumor-associated blood clones.

The CDR3 extends over 14 amino acids. Germline V CDR1 and CDR2: SGHKS, YYEKEE (reference sequence). With V trimmed by 4 bases and J by 5 bases, 9 bases remained unmatched. As regards this clone: Its antigen remains unknown.

Between 1 and 8 samples per patient were obtained, pretreatment and on-treatment. The sample was PBMCs, taken around atezolizumab (anti-PD-L1) treatment. The source is a man aged 70-80 years with urothelial cancer. V and J are TRBV5-5 and TRBJ2-7; TRBD1 matches at 7 bases. CDR3 in amino acids: CASSIIGGQNEQYF. The CDR3 nucleotides read TGTGCCAGCAGCATCATAGGGGGCCAGAACGAGCAGTACTTC.